The 26 T cell receptor beta chains in this list originate from one sample, sequenced in a study of molecular identifiers for immune sequencing clone quantification. TCRdb passed the PCR reads through MiXCR, listing each CDR3 protein once. The sample has fewer than 350,000 distinct CDR3 sequences; 20% to 25% are singletons. Sequenced material: naive CD8+ T cells from blood, with Jurkat cell RNA spiked in. The subset denotes: FACS-sorted CD8+CD4-CCR7+CD45RA+ naive T cells. The receptors here all came from a human donor in good health. Some libraries in this study had Jurkat cell RNA spiked in.

This clonotype has ten or more counts. The rearrangement uses TRBV14 and TRBJ2-3; D is unresolved. Germline-derived CDR1 and CDR2 are SGHDN and FVKESK. Trimming removed 3 bases at V and 0 bases at J, with 13 bases between. The CDR3 runs 16 residues. The CDR3 region is CASSHTDGPSTDTQYF. Written as DNA, the CDR3 is TGTGCCAGCAGCCACACGGACGGCCCTAGCACAGATACGCAGTATTTT.

This clonotype was seen many times. The rearrangement uses TRBV7-6 and TRBJ2-7; D unresolved. The ends were cut back, 1 base at V and 5 bases at J, with 12 bases in the middle. CDR1 SGHVS and CDR2 FNYEAQ come from the germline V gene. The CDR3 extends over 14 amino acids. CDR3 sequence (DNA): TGTGCCAGCAGCTTAGGGTTAGGGCCTAACGAGCAGTACTTC. Translating gives CASSLGLGPNEQYF. Full variable domain (missing parts from reference TRBV7-6 and TRBJ2-7): GAGVSQSPRYKVTKRGQDVALRCDPISGHVSLYWYRQALGQGPEFLTYFNYEAQQDKSGLPNDRFSAERPEGSISTLTIQRTEQRDSAMYRCASSLGLGPNEQYFGPGTRLTVT.

At least ten counts were recorded for this clonotype. V and J are TRBV12-3 or TRBV12-4 and TRBJ2-3; 12 nucleotides agree with TRBD2. V dropped 3 bases and J dropped 4; count of bases not matched to a gene: 2. This CDR3 comprises 15 residues. CDR3 in DNA: TGTGCCAGCAGTTTCGCTAGCGGGGGGGCAGATACGCAGTATTTT. Its protein product is CASSFASGGADTQYF.

The chain combines TRBV9 with TRBJ2-3; tentative D call: TRBD1 (5 bases). Germline assignment: CDR1 SGDLS and CDR2 YYNGEE. This CDR3 spans 19 amino acids. V was pared by 2 bases and J by 4 bases, with 26 bases between. In nucleotides, the CDR3 is TGTGCCAGCAGCGTTCGCCCCACTGCCAGGGATGAGTCGTCAGATACGCAGTATTTT. It is translated as CASSVRPTARDESSDTQYF. Full variable domain (outside the CDR3, taken from reference TRBV9 and TRBJ2-3): DSGVTQTPKHLITATGQRVTLRCSPRSGDLSVYWYQQSLDQGLQFLIQYYNGEERAKGNILERFSAQQFPDLHSELNLSSLELGDSALYFCASSVRPTARDESSDTQYFGPGTRLTVL.

This clonotype was observed many times. The chain couples TRBV11-2 to TRBJ2-3; 11 positions match TRBD2. Germline CDR1 and CDR2: SGHAT and FQNNGV. J lost 3 bases, V lost 1 base, and 6 bases had no gene match. The CDR3 runs to 17 residues. CDR3 in DNA: TGTGCCAGCAGCTTAGGAACTAGCGGGGGAAGGACAGATACGCAGTATTTT. This gives the protein CASSLGTSGGRTDTQYF.

The sample holds many counts of this clonotype. One end of the junction varies from germline; a read error may be responsible. V and J are TRBV4-1 and TRBJ1-1; D is ambiguous. Looked up from germline, CDR1 is MGHRA and CDR2 is YSYEKL. The CDR3 is 12 residues long. DNA of the CDR3: TGTGCCAGCAGTCACCCAAACACTGAAGCTTTCTTT. Translation gives CASSHPNTEAFF.

This clonotype was recorded at least ten times. J is TRBJ2-6 and V is TRBV6-5; TRBD1 might be the D (6 bases). Per the germline V gene, CDR1 is MNHEY and CDR2 is SVGAGI. The CDR3 runs 13 residues. V lost 5 bases to trimming and J lost 8 bases, with 10 bases between them. The CDR3 DNA reads as TGTGCCAGCAGTCTACAGGGCCCCAACGTCCTGACTTTC. It specifies CASSLQGPNVLTF.

This sequence joins TRBV28 and TRBJ2-1; D perhaps matches TRBD2 (6 bases). This CDR3 contains 18 residues. CDR1 is MDHEN and CDR2 is SYDVKM in the germline V gene. V gave up 2 bases and J gave up 7 bases, with 24 bases separating them. Here the CDR3 DNA reads TGTGCCAGCAGTTTAATCCCCCTAGCGAACCTTGGAGGAAATGAGCAGTTCTTC. It is translated as CASSLIPLANLGGNEQFF.

Ten or more counts support this clonotype. J is TRBJ1-5 and V is TRBV23-1; D ambiguous. TRBV23-1 is an ORF, and what it does is uncertain. Trimming cost V 10 bases and J 2 bases, with 21 bases left between them. The CDR3 length is 16 residues. The CDR3 region has the DNA TGCGCCATTATTAAAGACACCCGGTGGGGCAATCAGCCCCAGCATTTT. Translated, it gives CAIIKDTRWGNQPQHF.

In regard to this clonotype: Just one base apart from a much larger clone, this may be a read error. The rearrangement links TRBV28 to TRBJ2-1, with D possibly being TRBD1 (6 bases). Germline V gene data show CDR1 as MDHEN and CDR2 as SYDVKM. This CDR3 has 17 residues. The CDR3 reads CVSVSLGTPKTYNEQFF. CDR3 nucleotide sequence: TGTGTCAGCGTCTCCCTCGGGACACCCAAAACCTACAATGAGCAGTTCTTC.

This clonotype was counted ten times or more. The J gene is TRBJ1-1, the V gene TRBV9; D uncertain. The CDR3 length is 11 residues. CDR1 SGDLS and CDR2 YYNGEE come from the germline V gene. V lost 0 bases, J lost 14 bases, and 11 bases lay in between. In DNA form, the CDR3 reads TGTGCCAGCAGCGTAGGCGCAAGGCAGTTCTTT. It specifies CASSVGARQFF.

Concerning this clonotype itself: A read error is possible here, since a much larger clone lies one base away. The V gene is TRBV7-3, the J gene TRBJ2-4; the D gene is possibly TRBD2 (5 bases). CDR1 is SGHTA and CDR2 is FQGTGA in the germline V gene. Trimming pared 4 bases from V and 1 base from J, leaving 11 bases between. This CDR3 has 15 amino acids. CDR3 nucleotides: TGTGCCAGCAGCTGGACTGCCATGGCCAAAAACATTCAGTACTTC. This encodes CASSWTAMAKNIQYF.

Turning to this clonotype: A much larger clone differs from this one at a single base, so this may be a read error. Without the conserved terminal phenylalanine or tryptophan, this CDR3 likely stems from a read error. This chain links TRBV7-6 with TRBJ2-3; no firm D call. The CDR3 contains 14 residues. CDR1 SGHVS and CDR2 FNYEAQ come from the germline V gene. With 3 bases removed from V and 0 bases from J, the gap between germline ends came to 7 bases. The CDR3 loop is CASSFLASTDTQYS. CDR3 DNA: TGTGCCAGCAGCTTTTTGGCGAGCACAGATACGCAGTATTCT.

With regard to this clonotype: A much larger clone is a single base away; this may be a read error. The rearrangement joins TRBV7-9 to TRBJ2-5; TRBD2 agrees at 8 bases. The germline CDR1 and CDR2 sequences are SEHNR and FQNEAQ (reference sequence). CDR3 length equals 15 residues. The CDR3 loop is CAGSLIGRAAETQYF. The CDR3 bases are TGTGCCGGCAGCTTGATCGGGAGGGCCGCAGAGACCCAGTACTTC.

About this clonotype itself: Since a much larger clone is just one base distant, this may be a read error. The chain recombines TRBV15 with TRBJ1-5; D gene unclear. The CDR3 is made up of 15 amino acids. In germline, CDR1 is LNHNV, CDR2 YYDKDF (reference sequence). For the CDR3, the DNA is TGTGCCGCCAGCAGAGATCTCGGCATGAATCAGCCCCAGCATTTT. This translates into CAASRDLGMNQPQHF.

This clonotype was seen repeatedly, ten times or more. The V and J genes are TRBV5-4 and TRBJ2-5, with D perhaps matching TRBD1 (5 bases). The length of the CDR3 is 15 residues. Germline-derived CDR1 and CDR2 are SGHNT and YYREEE (reference sequence). V lost 5 bases and J lost 5, with 19 bases in between. CDR3 protein: CASRSIGHNFETQYF. Here the CDR3 DNA reads TGTGCCAGCAGATCGATAGGACACAACTTCGAGACCCAGTACTTC.

The chain combines TRBV11-2 with TRBJ2-7; TRBD1 is a possible D gene (6 bases). This CDR3 has 17 residues. Trimming took 1 base from V and 3 from J, leaving 19 bases between them. Germline V lookup: CDR1 SGHAT, CDR2 FQNNGV. CDR3 in DNA: TGTGCCAGCAGCTTAGTGGTCGGGGCAGGGGTAGGCTACGAGCAGTACTTC. It specifies CASSLVVGAGVGYEQYF.

As for this clonotype: A read error may explain this, as a much larger clone is one base away. The V gene is TRBV6-5, the J gene TRBJ1-4, with D tentatively TRBD1 (5 bases). The germline CDR1 and CDR2 sequences are MNHEY and SVGAGI. The CDR3 runs to 16 residues. The chain's CDR3 is CASSYSIPGGNERLFF. In nucleotides, the CDR3 is TGTGCCAGCAGTTACTCTATCCCCGGGGGTAATGAAAGACTGTTTTTT.

Points on this clonotype: A much larger clone differs from this one at a single base, so this may be a read error. The rearrangement joins TRBV27 to TRBJ1-1; D possibly corresponds to TRBD1 (6 bases). CDR3 length: 14 residues. V was cut by 5 bases and J by 3 bases, with 13 bases left in between. Germline V gene data show CDR1 as MNHEY and CDR2 as SMNVEV (reference sequence). In DNA form, the CDR3 reads TGTGCCAGCAGTGACAGGAGAGTGGACACTGAAGCTTTCTTT. Translation: CASSDRRVDTEAFF.

On this clonotype: The junction departs from the called germline gene at one end, perhaps through a read error. The rearrangement links TRBV12-3 or TRBV12-4 to TRBJ2-3; 8 bases are shared with TRBD2. The CDR3 is 16 amino acids. The CDR3 DNA is TGTGCCAGCAGTTTAGGTTTGAGCGGGAGCACAGATACGCAGTGTTTT. Its protein is CASSLGLSGSTDTQCF.

Of note for this clonotype: A read error may be the cause here, since a much bigger clone is one base away. The CDR3 protein is CASSRSGPPEANEQFF. Here the CDR3 DNA reads TGCGCCAGCAGCCGAAGTGGACCCCCGGAGGCCAATGAGCAGTTCTTC. The chain recombines TRBV4-3 with TRBJ2-1; possible D gene TRBD2, 5 bases. Per germline, CDR1 LGHNA and CDR2 YSLEER. CDR3 size: 16 residues. V was cut by 4 bases and J by 6 bases, with 19 bases left in between.

About this clonotype itself: A read error may produce the germline difference seen at one junction end. The chain links TRBV7-9 to TRBJ2-1, with 11 bases matching TRBD2. The CDR3 totals 16 residues. The germline CDR1 and CDR2 sequences are SEHNR and FQNEAQ (reference sequence). CDR3 sequence: CASSSLAGGPLNERFF. The DNA for the CDR3 is TGTGCCAGCAGCTCTTTAGCGGGAGGGCCGCTTAATGAGCGGTTCTTC. Full variable domain (outside the CDR3, taken from reference TRBV7-9 and TRBJ2-1): DTGVSQNPRHKITKRGQNVTFRCDPISEHNRLYWYRQTLGQGPEFLTYFQNEAQLEKSRLLSDRFSAERPKGSFSTLEIQRTEQGDSAMYLCASSSLAGGPLNERFFGPGTRLTVL.

This clonotype was counted ten times or more. The V gene is TRBV7-9, the J gene TRBJ2-5; D possibly corresponds to TRBD2 (5 bases). CDR1 and CDR2 from the germline V gene are SEHNR and FQNEAQ (reference sequence). Trimming pared 5 bases from V and 4 bases from J, leaving 23 bases between. The CDR3 covers 17 residues. DNA of the CDR3: TGTGCCAGCAGCGGCGTGCGAGGGAGAGATGAGGGAGAGACCCAGTACTTC. Amino acids: CASSGVRGRDEGETQYF.

In the case of this clonotype: It may be a read error: a sequence one base away is much more abundant. The genes are TRBV4-1 and TRBJ1-1, with 8 bases fitting TRBD1. Looked up from germline, CDR1 is MGHRA and CDR2 is YSYEKL. This CDR3 has 13 residues. The CDR3 DNA sequence: TGCGCCAACAGCCTGACAGGGGACACTGAAGCTTTCTTT. Translated: CANSLTGDTEAFF.

This clonotype was found many times. This chain links TRBV7-2 with TRBJ1-1; the match to TRBD1 covers 9 bases. Germline CDR1 and CDR2: SGHTA and FQGNSA. The trim removed 4 bases at V and 3 bases at J, leaving 3 bases unmatched. This CDR3 has 14 amino acids. The CDR3 spells CASSSQGADTEAFF. The CDR3, as DNA: TGTGCCAGCAGCTCACAGGGGGCGGACACTGAAGCTTTCTTT.

J is TRBJ2-1 and V is TRBV29-1; 7 bases are a match to TRBD2. The J segment lost 7 bases and the V segment lost 2 bases, leaving 8 bases of the junction unmatched. CDR3 size: 14 residues. Germline V gives CDR1 SQVTM, CDR2 ANQGSEA. The DNA for the CDR3 is TGCAGCGTTGAACCTAGCGGACTTATGAATGAGCAGTTCTTC. It codes for CSVEPSGLMNEQFF.